This T cell receptor beta chain was obtained from a study of blood T cell repertoires in COVID-19. Overall study context: Italy, Spain and the United States were the sources of the convalescent and acute COVID-19 samples. The analysed material was cDNA or gDNA that came from T cells, B-cell-depleted T cells, or PBMCs.

The CDR3 runs 12 residues. Germline assignment: CDR1 MNHNY and CDR2 SVGAGI (reference sequence). The V gene end was trimmed by 6 bases and the J gene end by 9 bases; junction bases not matched to a gene: 5. Original handling: Nucleated cell number was recorded as an estimate derived from reference gene primer amplification. Data came from immunoSEQ multiplex PCR; TCRdb stores just in-frame clones and leaves some out. The V and J calls and the clone size are those of that table, but D and trimming were determined from the DNA. The table lists roughly 40,000 clones, 80% to 90% of them singletons. This sequence was found in a woman aged 70-85 years in a cohort sampled during active COVID-19. The chain recombines TRBV6-6 with TRBJ2-5; 9 bases fit TRBD1. The sample taken for sequencing was peripheral blood. The CDR3 sequence: CASSGTGMAQYF. The CDR3 DNA follows: TGTGCCAGCAGCGGGACAGGGATGGCCCAGTACTTC.